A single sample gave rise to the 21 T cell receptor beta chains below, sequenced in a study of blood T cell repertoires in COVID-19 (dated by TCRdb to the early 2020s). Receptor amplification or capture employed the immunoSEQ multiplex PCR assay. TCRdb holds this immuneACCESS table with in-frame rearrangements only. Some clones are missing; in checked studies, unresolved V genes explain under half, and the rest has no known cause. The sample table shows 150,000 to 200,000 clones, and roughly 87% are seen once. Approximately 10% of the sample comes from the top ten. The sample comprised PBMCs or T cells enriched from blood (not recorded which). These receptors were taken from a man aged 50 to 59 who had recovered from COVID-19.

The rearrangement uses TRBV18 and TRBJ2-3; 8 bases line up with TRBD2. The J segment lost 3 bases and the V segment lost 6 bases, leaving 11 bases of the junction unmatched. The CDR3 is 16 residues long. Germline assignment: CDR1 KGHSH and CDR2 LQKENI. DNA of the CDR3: TGTGCCAGCTCTGTGATACGGACTAGCAAGACAGATACGCAGTATTTT. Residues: CASSVIRTSKTDTQYF.

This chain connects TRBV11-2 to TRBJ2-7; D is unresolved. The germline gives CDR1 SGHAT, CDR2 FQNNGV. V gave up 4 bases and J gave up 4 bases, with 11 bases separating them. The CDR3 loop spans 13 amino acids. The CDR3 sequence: CASSSLGEYEQYF. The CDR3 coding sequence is TGTGCCAGCAGCTCCCTAGGAGAATACGAGCAGTACTTC.

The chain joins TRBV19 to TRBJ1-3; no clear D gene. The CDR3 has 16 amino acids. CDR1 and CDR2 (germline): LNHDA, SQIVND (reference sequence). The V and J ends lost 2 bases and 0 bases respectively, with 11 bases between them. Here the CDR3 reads CASSITPRSSGNTIYF. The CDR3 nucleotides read TGTGCCAGTAGTATAACTCCCCGGAGCTCTGGAAACACCATATATTTT.

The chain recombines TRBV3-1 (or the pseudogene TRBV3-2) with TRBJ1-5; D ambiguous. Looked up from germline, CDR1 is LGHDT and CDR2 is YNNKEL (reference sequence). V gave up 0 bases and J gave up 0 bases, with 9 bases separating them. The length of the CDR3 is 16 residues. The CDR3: CASSQDRGYSNQPQHF. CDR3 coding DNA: TGTGCCAGCAGCCAAGATCGAGGGTATAGCAATCAGCCCCAGCATTTT.

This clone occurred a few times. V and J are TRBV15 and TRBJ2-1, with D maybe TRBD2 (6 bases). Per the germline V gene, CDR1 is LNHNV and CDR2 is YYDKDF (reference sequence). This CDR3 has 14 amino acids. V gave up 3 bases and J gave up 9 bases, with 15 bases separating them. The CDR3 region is CATSRSNGGTEQFF. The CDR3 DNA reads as TGTGCCACCAGCAGGTCGAACGGGGGTACTGAGCAGTTCTTC.

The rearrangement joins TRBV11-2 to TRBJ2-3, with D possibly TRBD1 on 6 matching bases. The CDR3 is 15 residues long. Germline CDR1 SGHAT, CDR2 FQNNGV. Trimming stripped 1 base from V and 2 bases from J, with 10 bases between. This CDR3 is CASSLGGQVTDTQYF. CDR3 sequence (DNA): TGTGCCAGCAGCTTAGGGGGGCAAGTCACAGATACGCAGTATTTT.

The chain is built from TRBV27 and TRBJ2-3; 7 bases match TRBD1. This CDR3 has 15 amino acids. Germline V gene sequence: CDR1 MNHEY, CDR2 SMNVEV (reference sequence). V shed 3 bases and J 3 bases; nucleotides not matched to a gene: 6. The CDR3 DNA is TGTGCCAGCAGTTTCCACGACAGGGAAACAGATACGCAGTATTTT. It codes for CASSFHDRETDTQYF.

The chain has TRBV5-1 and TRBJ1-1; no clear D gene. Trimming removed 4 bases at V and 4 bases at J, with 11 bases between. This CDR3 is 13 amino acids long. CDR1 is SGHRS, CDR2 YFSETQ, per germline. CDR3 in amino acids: CASSRGIGTEAFF. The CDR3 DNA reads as TGCGCCAGCAGCCGGGGAATCGGCACTGAAGCTTTCTTT.

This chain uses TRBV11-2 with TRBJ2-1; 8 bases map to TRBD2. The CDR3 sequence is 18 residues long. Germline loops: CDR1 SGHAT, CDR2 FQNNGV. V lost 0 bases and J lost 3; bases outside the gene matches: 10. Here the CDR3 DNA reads TGTGCCAGCAGCTTAGATTGGGGCCAGCGGGGGAACTACAATGAGCAGTTCTTC. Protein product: CASSLDWGQRGNYNEQFF.

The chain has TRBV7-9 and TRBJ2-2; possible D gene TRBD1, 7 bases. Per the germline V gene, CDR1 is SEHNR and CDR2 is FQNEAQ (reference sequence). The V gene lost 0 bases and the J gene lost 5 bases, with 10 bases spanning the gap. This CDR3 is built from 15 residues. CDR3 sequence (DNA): TGTGCCAGCAGCTTAGCGGCAGGGGGGACCGGGGAGCTGTTTTTT. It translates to CASSLAAGGTGELFF.

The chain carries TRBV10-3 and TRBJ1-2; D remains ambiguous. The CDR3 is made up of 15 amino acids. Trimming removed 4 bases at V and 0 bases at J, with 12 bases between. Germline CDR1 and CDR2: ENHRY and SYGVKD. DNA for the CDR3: TGTGCCATCAGTGGGGATACGGGAGCTAACTATGGCTACACCTTC. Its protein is CAISGDTGANYGYTF.

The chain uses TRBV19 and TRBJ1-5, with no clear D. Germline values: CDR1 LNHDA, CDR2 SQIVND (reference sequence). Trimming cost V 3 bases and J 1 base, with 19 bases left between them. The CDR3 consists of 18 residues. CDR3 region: CASSIVPPGVRSNQPQHF. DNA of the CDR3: TGTGCCAGTAGTATCGTCCCCCCCGGGGTGAGGAGCAATCAGCCCCAGCATTTT.

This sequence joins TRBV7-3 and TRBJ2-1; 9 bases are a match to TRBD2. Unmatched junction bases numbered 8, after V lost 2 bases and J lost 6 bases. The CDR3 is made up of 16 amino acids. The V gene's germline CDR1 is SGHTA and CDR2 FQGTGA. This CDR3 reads CASSLLGGGDGNEQFF. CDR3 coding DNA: TGTGCCAGCAGCTTATTAGGCGGGGGGGATGGCAATGAGCAGTTCTTC.

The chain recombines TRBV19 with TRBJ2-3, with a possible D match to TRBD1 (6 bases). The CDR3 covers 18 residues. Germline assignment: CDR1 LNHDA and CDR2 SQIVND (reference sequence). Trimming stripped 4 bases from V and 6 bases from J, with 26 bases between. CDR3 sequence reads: CASSKHTPDSGNPDTQYF. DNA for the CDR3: TGTGCCAGTAGTAAACACACCCCGGACAGTGGAAACCCTGATACGCAGTATTTT.

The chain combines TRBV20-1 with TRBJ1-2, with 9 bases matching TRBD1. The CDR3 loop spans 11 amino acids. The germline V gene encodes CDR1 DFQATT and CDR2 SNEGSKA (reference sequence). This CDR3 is CSDRGYYGYTF. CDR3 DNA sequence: TGCAGCGACAGGGGGTACTATGGCTACACCTTC.

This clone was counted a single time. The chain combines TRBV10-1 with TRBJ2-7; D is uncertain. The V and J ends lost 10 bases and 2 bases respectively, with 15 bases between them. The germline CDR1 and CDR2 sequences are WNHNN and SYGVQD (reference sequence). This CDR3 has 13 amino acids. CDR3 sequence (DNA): TGCGCCATCTTTCGGTGGAGTCCCTACGAGCAGTACTTC. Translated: CAIFRWSPYEQYF.

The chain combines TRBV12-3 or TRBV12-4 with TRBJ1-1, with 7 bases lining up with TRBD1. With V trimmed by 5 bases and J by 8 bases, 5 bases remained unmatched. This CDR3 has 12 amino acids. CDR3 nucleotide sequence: TGTGCCAGCAGTACGGGGACAGCCGAAGCTTTCTTT. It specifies CASSTGTAEAFF.

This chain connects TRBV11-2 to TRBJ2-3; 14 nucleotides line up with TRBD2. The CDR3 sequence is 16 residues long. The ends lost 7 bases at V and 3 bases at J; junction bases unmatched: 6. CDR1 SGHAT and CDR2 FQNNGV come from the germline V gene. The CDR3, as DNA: TGTGCCAGCAAATTCGGGACTAGCGGGAGTACAGATACGCAGTATTTT. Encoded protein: CASKFGTSGSTDTQYF.

CDR3 residues: CASSRTNEKTQYF. The CDR3 coding sequence is TGTGCCAGCAGTAGGACAAACGAGAAGACCCAGTACTTC. The chain carries TRBV28 and TRBJ2-5; perhaps TRBD1 as D (5 bases). V was trimmed by 5 bases and J by 6 bases, leaving 13 bases between them. CDR1 is MDHEN and CDR2 is SYDVKM in the germline V gene. This CDR3 contains 13 residues.

Here the CDR3 DNA reads TGTGCCAGCAGTTCATACCCCAGACAGGGGGCAGTAGACTACGAGCAGTACTTC. This codes for CASSSYPRQGAVDYEQYF. V gene TRBV28 combines with J gene TRBJ2-7, with 10 bases aligning to TRBD1. The germline V gene has CDR1 MDHEN and CDR2 SYDVKM. The J segment lost 3 bases and the V segment lost 4 bases, leaving 15 bases of the junction unmatched. CDR3 length equals 18 residues.

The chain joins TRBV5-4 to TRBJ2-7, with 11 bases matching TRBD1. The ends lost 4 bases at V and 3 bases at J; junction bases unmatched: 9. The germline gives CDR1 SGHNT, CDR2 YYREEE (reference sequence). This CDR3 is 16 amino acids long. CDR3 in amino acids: CASSLGGDRGFYEQYF. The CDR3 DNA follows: TGTGCCAGCAGCCTGGGAGGGGACAGGGGGTTCTACGAGCAGTACTTC. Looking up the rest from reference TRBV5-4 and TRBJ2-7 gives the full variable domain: ETGVTQSPTHLIKTRGQQVTLRCSSQSGHNTVSWYQQALGQGPQFIFQYYREEENGRGNFPPRFSGLQFPNYSSELNVNALELDDSALYLCASSLGGDRGFYEQYFGPGTRLTVT.